A single sample is the source of the 29 T cell receptor beta chains below, sequenced in a study of blood T cells in healthy people across ages. Alongside a J-beta primer mix, a sample-barcoded 5' primer served in a second PCR lasting roughly 7 to 11 cycles. TCRdb re-called the 5' RACE reads through MiXCR, storing one row per CDR3 protein. The sample has some 1.5 million distinct CDR3 sequences, about 28% seen once. The specimen was blood. These receptor sequences come from a woman between 25 and 40 years old in good health.

The chain joins TRBV12-3 or TRBV12-4 to TRBJ2-7, with unresolved D. V dropped 6 bases and J dropped 3 bases, with 12 bases sitting between them. The CDR3 is 13 amino acids. The CDR3 sequence: CASSTVYCYEQYF. Written as DNA, the CDR3 is TGTGCCAGCAGCACCGTCTATTGCTACGAGCAGTACTTC.

This clonotype was seen only a few times. The chain uses TRBV27 and TRBJ1-1, with D tentatively TRBD1 (6 bases). V lost 3 bases and J lost 8, with 22 bases in between. The germline V gene encodes CDR1 MNHEY and CDR2 SMNVEV (reference sequence). The CDR3 loop spans 16 amino acids. CDR3 amino acids: CASSLYRVSGWEEAFF. DNA for the CDR3: TGTGCCAGCAGTTTGTACAGGGTAAGTGGATGGGAAGAAGCTTTCTTT.

The chain links TRBV12-3 or TRBV12-4 to TRBJ2-6, with a possible D match to TRBD1 (5 bases). Trimming stripped 4 bases from V and 7 bases from J, with 14 bases between. CDR3 length: 15 amino acids. The CDR3 sequence is CASSWGRARANVLTF. In nucleotides, the CDR3 is TGTGCCAGCAGTTGGGGCAGGGCGAGAGCCAACGTCCTGACTTTC.

This clonotype occurred a few times. V usage is TRBV4-3 and J usage is TRBJ2-2; no clear D. Germline CDR1 and CDR2: LGHNA and YSLEER. Trimming removed 3 bases from V and 0 bases from J, with 8 bases in between. The CDR3 length is 15 residues. The chain's CDR3 is CASSHVGSNTGELFF. The CDR3 DNA is TGCGCCAGCAGCCATGTCGGCTCGAACACCGGGGAGCTGTTTTTT.

This clonotype was observed a few times. The chain joins TRBV7-2 to TRBJ1-5; D is uncertain. This CDR3 region has 14 residues. V gave up 2 bases and J gave up 9 bases, with 14 bases separating them. Germline-derived CDR1 and CDR2 are SGHTA and FQGNSA. The CDR3 loop is CASSLKSPPGPQHF. CDR3 in DNA: TGTGCCAGCAGCTTAAAGTCCCCCCCCGGGCCCCAGCATTTT. Full variable domain (rest looked up from reference TRBV7-2 and TRBJ1-5): GAGVSQSPSNKVTEKGKDVELRCDPISGHTALYWYRQSLGQGLEFLIYFQGNSAPDKSGLPSDRFSAERTGGSVSTLTIQRTQQEDSAVYLCASSLKSPPGPQHFGDGTRLSIL.

In regard to this clonotype: A junction boundary mismatches the germline segment, possibly from a read error. The V call is TRBV5-1, the J call TRBJ1-1, with 8 bases aligning to TRBD1. Germline V gene lookup returns CDR1 SGHRS and CDR2 YFSETQ. The CDR3 sequence is 15 residues long. CDR3 bases: TGCGCCAACAGCCGGACCAGGGGGCTGGACACTGAAGCTTTCTTT. The encoded protein is CANSRTRGLDTEAFF.

J is TRBJ2-5 and V is TRBV2; TRBD1 matches at 7 bases. Germline CDR1 reads SNHLY; CDR2 reads FYNNEI. The CDR3 totals 16 residues. With 7 bases clipped from V and 0 bases from J, the junction kept 11 bases outside the gene matches. The CDR3 loop reads CASTALGQANQETQYF. DNA of the CDR3: TGTGCCAGCACCGCCCTAGGACAGGCAAACCAAGAGACCCAGTACTTC.

The chain links TRBV5-5 to TRBJ2-7; maybe TRBD2 (7 bases). V was clipped by 4 bases and J by 3 bases, with 17 bases between them. The CDR3 runs to 15 residues. Germline V gives CDR1 SGHKS, CDR2 YYEKEE (reference sequence). The CDR3 loop reads CASSTGGQNYYEQYF. As DNA, the CDR3 is TGTGCCAGCAGCACGGGAGGACAGAACTACTACGAGCAGTACTTC.

The sample holds many counts of this clonotype. The rearrangement links TRBV7-2 to TRBJ2-5; D is unresolved. Germline assignment: CDR1 SGHTA and CDR2 FQGNSA. The V end was cut by 1 base, the J end by 7 bases, with 10 bases between. The CDR3 sequence is 13 residues long. DNA for the CDR3: TGTGCCAGCAGCTTAGAAAAAGGAAGGACCCAGTACTTC. Amino acids: CASSLEKGRTQYF.

The V and J genes are TRBV2 and TRBJ2-7; 11 positions match TRBD2. Germline lookup yields CDR1 SNHLY and CDR2 FYNNEI. The CDR3 consists of 14 residues. Trimming cost V 7 bases and J 2 bases; bases outside gene matches: 4. CDR3 residues: CASKWTSGPYEQYF. As DNA, the CDR3 is TGTGCCAGCAAATGGACTAGCGGGCCCTACGAGCAGTACTTC.

This clonotype was counted between two and nine times. The V call is TRBV6-1, the J call TRBJ2-7, with D unresolved. In germline, CDR1 is MNHNS, CDR2 SASEGT. V was trimmed by 1 base and J by 0 bases, leaving 10 bases between them. The CDR3 extends over 15 amino acids. The CDR3 protein is CASSEGSLISYEQYF. Here the CDR3 DNA reads TGTGCCAGCAGTGAAGGCAGTCTTATCTCCTACGAGCAGTACTTC.

The chain combines TRBV2 with TRBJ2-5; D gene unclear. V lost 7 bases, J lost 9 bases, and 18 bases lay in between. Germline CDR1 reads SNHLY; CDR2 reads FYNNEI. This CDR3 spans 13 amino acids. This chain's CDR3 is CASTSSGDSAQYF. The CDR3, as DNA: TGTGCCAGCACGTCAAGTGGGGATTCGGCCCAGTACTTC.

The genes are TRBV5-1 and TRBJ2-7; 7 positions match TRBD1. Unmatched junction bases numbered 9, after V lost 3 bases and J lost 3 bases. CDR3 length: 15 amino acids. Germline V CDR1 and CDR2: SGHRS, YFSETQ. The CDR3 reads CASSSIPNRGYEQYF. The DNA for the CDR3 is TGCGCCAGCAGCTCCATCCCCAACAGGGGCTACGAGCAGTACTTC.

This chain links TRBV6-5 with TRBJ2-7; 7 bases match TRBD1. The trim removed 0 bases at V and 6 bases at J, leaving 8 bases unmatched. In germline, CDR1 is MNHEY, CDR2 SVGAGI. The CDR3 totals 15 residues. CDR3: CASSYSGDRSAEQYF. CDR3 nucleotides: TGTGCCAGCAGTTACTCAGGGGACAGATCCGCCGAGCAGTACTTC.

The CDR3 DNA sequence: TGTGCCACCAGGGGAGATTGGCGGACGAAGACCCAGTACTTC. Protein sequence: CATRGDWRTKTQYF. The J gene is TRBJ2-5, the V gene TRBV15; the D gene is possibly TRBD2 (5 bases). Per the germline V gene, CDR1 is LNHNV and CDR2 is YYDKDF (reference sequence). Between the trimmed V and J ends, which lost 6 bases and 6 bases, there was a span of 17 bases. The CDR3 has 14 amino acids. Complete variable domain (other parts from reference TRBV15 and TRBJ2-5): DAMVIQNPRYQVTQFGKPVTLSCSQTLNHNVMYWYQQKSSQAPKLLFHYYDKDFNNEADTPDNFQSRRPNTSFCFLDIRSPGLGDTAMYLCATRGDWRTKTQYFGPGTRLLVL.

This clonotype has a handful of counts. The chain recombines TRBV14 with TRBJ2-7; no definite D call. V was trimmed by 1 base and J by 3 bases, leaving 7 bases between them. This CDR3 contains 13 residues. Germline V gene lookup returns CDR1 SGHDN and CDR2 FVKESK. The CDR3 coding sequence is TGTGCCAGCAGCCAAGTAAGTATCTACGAGCAGTACTTC. This codes for CASSQVSIYEQYF.

This clonotype was recorded a few times. The DNA for the CDR3 is TGCAGCGTCGGTACAATGAACACCGGGGAGCTGTTTTTT. Protein sequence: CSVGTMNTGELFF. V and J are TRBV29-1 and TRBJ2-2; D is undetermined. The CDR3 loop spans 13 amino acids. The germline gives CDR1 SQVTM, CDR2 ANQGSEA. Trimming stripped 6 bases from V and 1 base from J, with 9 bases between.

Remarks on this clonotype: An end of the junction differs from the germline gene, which may be a read error. The rearrangement joins TRBV12-3 or TRBV12-4 to TRBJ2-5, with TRBD1 identical over 8 bases. This CDR3 has 15 amino acids. CDR3: CASSFYRGFQETRYF. The CDR3 DNA reads TGTGCCAGCAGTTTTTACAGGGGGTTTCAAGAGACCCGGTACTTC.

The J gene is TRBJ2-1, the V gene TRBV24-1; the D gene is possibly TRBD2 (6 bases). V lost 2 bases to trimming and J lost 4 bases, with 17 bases between them. Germline V lookup: CDR1 KGHDR, CDR2 SFDVKD. The CDR3 totals 17 residues. The CDR3: CATSDSGGGTPYNEQFF. In DNA, the CDR3 is TGTGCCACCAGTGATTCGGGCGGAGGGACTCCGTACAATGAGCAGTTCTTC.

In this sample, this clonotype turned up a few times. The chain couples TRBV7-9 to TRBJ2-5; TRBD2 might be the D (6 bases). This CDR3 comprises 15 residues. The ends were cut back, 5 bases at V and 0 bases at J, with 13 bases in the middle. The V gene's germline CDR1 is SEHNR and CDR2 FQNEAQ (reference sequence). In DNA, the CDR3 is TGTGCCAGCAGCCCTGCGGGGAGGTACCAAGAGACCCAGTACTTC. This gives the protein CASSPAGRYQETQYF.

This clonotype was counted ten times or more. The rearrangement joins TRBV12-3 or TRBV12-4 to TRBJ2-7; a possible D gene is TRBD1 (6 bases). The CDR3 spans 13 residues. V gave up 3 bases and J gave up 1 base, with 7 bases separating them. CDR3 DNA sequence: TGTGCCAGCAGTTTCACAGGGTCCTACGAGCAGTACTTC. This encodes CASSFTGSYEQYF.

The chain joins TRBV6-6 to TRBJ2-7; 7 bases match TRBD1. The CDR3 contains 13 residues. V dropped 2 bases and J dropped 5; count of bases not matched to a gene: 3. Germline values: CDR1 MNHNY, CDR2 SVGAGI (reference sequence). The CDR3 DNA reads TGTGCCAGCAGTTACAGCCAGGGGGACGAGCAGTACTTC. Translated, it gives CASSYSQGDEQYF.

This clonotype occurred a few times. The chain couples TRBV18 to TRBJ1-1; TRBD1 is a possible D gene (6 bases). CDR3 length: 15 residues. Looked up from germline, CDR1 is KGHSH and CDR2 is LQKENI. V gave up 6 bases and J gave up 4 bases, with 18 bases separating them. CDR3 DNA: TGTGCCAGCTCGGCCGAACAGGGTAGATTCACTGAAGCTTTCTTT. This codes for CASSAEQGRFTEAFF.

This clonotype has more than one count but fewer than ten. The chain links TRBV7-9 to TRBJ2-5, with TRBD2 identical over 15 bases. Germline-derived CDR1 and CDR2 are SEHNR and FQNEAQ (reference sequence). Trimming took 3 bases from V and 5 from J; bases not matched to a gene: 7. The CDR3 has 17 residues. The CDR3 sequence: CASSFGLAGGRVETQYF. CDR3 bases: TGTGCCAGCAGCTTTGGACTAGCGGGAGGGCGGGTGGAGACCCAGTACTTC. Supplemented by reference TRBV7-9 and TRBJ2-5, the full variable domain reads DTGVSQNPRHKITKRGQNVTFRCDPISEHNRLYWYRQTLGQGPEFLTYFQNEAQLEKSRLLSDRFSAERPKGSFSTLEIQRTEQGDSAMYLCASSFGLAGGRVETQYFGPGTRLLVL.

The chain is built from TRBV7-9 and TRBJ2-3, with 9 positions matching TRBD1. The trim removed 1 base at V and 5 bases at J, leaving 7 bases unmatched. Per germline, CDR1 SEHNR and CDR2 FQNEAQ (reference sequence). This CDR3 has 16 amino acids. CDR3 residues: CASSLDPGQGQDTQYF. The DNA for the CDR3 is TGTGCCAGCAGCTTAGATCCGGGACAGGGACAAGATACGCAGTATTTT.

Comment on this clonotype: A much larger clone is a single base away; this may be a read error. The chain employs TRBV5-1 and TRBJ2-4; D might be TRBD1 (5 bases). The J call may be in error: the DNA end matches TRBJ2-7 better. Germline CDR1 is SGHRS and CDR2 is YFSETQ. The CDR3 has 15 residues. The CDR3 reads CASSRGTGVSYEQYF. Written as DNA, the CDR3 is TGCGCCAGCAGCCGAGGCACAGGTGTGAGCTACGAGCAGTACTTC.

This clonotype was recorded a few times. This rearrangement joins TRBV12-3 or TRBV12-4 to TRBJ2-3; D call uncertain. Trimming cost V 6 bases and J 3 bases, with 10 bases left between them. This CDR3 has 13 amino acids. The CDR3 DNA sequence: TGTGCCAGCAGCTCTCTCCAAACAGATACGCAGTATTTT. Its protein is CASSSLQTDTQYF.

About this clonotype itself: At one end, the junction sequence differs from germline, possibly due to a read error. The V call is TRBV20-1, the J call TRBJ2-1; D is perhaps TRBD2 (6 bases). The CDR3 length is 14 residues. The germline V gene encodes CDR1 DFQATT and CDR2 SNEGSKA (reference sequence). The chain's CDR3 is CSARRGLPLNERFF. CDR3 coding DNA: TGCAGTGCTCGACGGGGACTCCCGCTGAATGAGCGGTTCTTC.

This sequence joins TRBV7-7 and TRBJ2-7; 7 bases line up with TRBD2. This CDR3 is built from 15 residues. The V gene end was trimmed by 5 bases and the J gene end by 1 base; junction bases not matched to a gene: 8. Per germline, CDR1 SSHAT and CDR2 FNYEAQ (reference sequence). CDR3 in amino acids: CASSAVPGRSYEQYF. The CDR3 nucleotides read TGTGCCAGCAGCGCCGTCCCCGGGAGGTCCTACGAGCAGTACTTC.